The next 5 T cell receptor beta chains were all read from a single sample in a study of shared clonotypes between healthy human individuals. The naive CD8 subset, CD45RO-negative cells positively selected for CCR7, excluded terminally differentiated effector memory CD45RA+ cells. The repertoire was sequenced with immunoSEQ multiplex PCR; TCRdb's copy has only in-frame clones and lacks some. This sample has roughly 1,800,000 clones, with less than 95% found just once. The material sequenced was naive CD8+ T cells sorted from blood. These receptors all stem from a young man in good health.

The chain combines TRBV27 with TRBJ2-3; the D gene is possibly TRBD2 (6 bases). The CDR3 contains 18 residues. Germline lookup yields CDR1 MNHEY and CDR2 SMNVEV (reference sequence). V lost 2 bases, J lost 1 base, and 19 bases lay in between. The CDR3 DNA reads TGTGCCAGCAGTTTACTTGCGGGGCCGACCGGGGGCACAGATACGCAGTATTTT. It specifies CASSLLAGPTGGTDTQYF.

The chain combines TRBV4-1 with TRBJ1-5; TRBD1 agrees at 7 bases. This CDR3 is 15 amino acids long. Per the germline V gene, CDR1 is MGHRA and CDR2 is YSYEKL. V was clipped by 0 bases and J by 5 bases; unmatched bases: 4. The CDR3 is CASSQEDRVHQPQHF. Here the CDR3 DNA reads TGCGCCAGCAGCCAAGAAGACAGGGTTCATCAGCCCCAGCATTTT.

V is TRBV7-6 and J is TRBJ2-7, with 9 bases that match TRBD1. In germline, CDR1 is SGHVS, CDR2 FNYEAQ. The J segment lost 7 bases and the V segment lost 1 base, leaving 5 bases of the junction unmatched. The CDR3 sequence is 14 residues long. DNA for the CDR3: TGTGCCAGCAGCTTAGATCCAGACAGGGGGGAGCAGTACTTC. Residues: CASSLDPDRGEQYF.

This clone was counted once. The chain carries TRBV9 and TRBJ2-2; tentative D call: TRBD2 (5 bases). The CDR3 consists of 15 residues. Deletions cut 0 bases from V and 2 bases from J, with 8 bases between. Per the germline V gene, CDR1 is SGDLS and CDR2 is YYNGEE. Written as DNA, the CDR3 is TGTGCCAGCAGCGTAGCTCTAGCAAACACCGGGGAGCTGTTTTTT. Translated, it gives CASSVALANTGELFF.

Here the CDR3 DNA reads TGTGCCTGGTATCTCCCAGGGGGCTATGGCTACACCTTC. Translated, it gives CAWYLPGGYGYTF. This rearrangement joins TRBV30 to TRBJ1-2; TRBD1 matches at 7 bases. CDR1 GTSNPN and CDR2 SVGIG come from the germline V gene (reference sequence). The CDR3 totals 13 residues. With 5 bases clipped from V and 4 bases from J, the junction kept 7 bases outside the gene matches.